This is a list of T cell receptor beta chains from one sample in a study of beta chain features in type 1 diabetes. The assay was immunoSEQ multiplex PCR, and TCRdb's table has in-frame clones only and misses some. Of about 650,000 clones listed, around 12% are singletons. The sequenced sample consisted of naive CD4+ T cells from blood. These receptors all come from a man younger than 40 with type 1 diabetes. Each CDR3 is given with its conserved first and last residue. A D gene is named only where the DNA matches it firmly. Clone size is given for some rows only: seen once, a few or many times, or a class if the clone is expanded.

TRBV20-1	NA	NA	TRBJ2-7	TGCAGTGCTAGGGCGACCTACGAGCAGTACTTC	CSARATYEQYF
TRBV5-1	NA	NA	TRBJ2-7	TGCGCCAGCAGCACGGACAGCTACGAGCAGTACTTC	CASSTDSYEQYF
TRBV30	NA	NA	TRBJ2-7	TGTGCCTGGGGAAGGGGAAGATCCTCCTACGAGCAGTACTTC	CAWGRGRSSYEQYF
TRBV7-6	TRBD1	few	TRBJ1-2	TGTGCCAGCAGCTTAGGACAGACAGGGGACTCTCATGGCTACACCTTC	CASSLGQTGDSHGYTF
TRBV19	NA	NA	TRBJ1-1	TGTGCCAGTAGTATAAGGTCCCGGGAGGGCGCTTTCTTT	CASSIRSREGAFF
TRBV7-8	TRBD1	NA	TRBJ1-5	TGTGCCAGCAGCTTAATCGGGGGGACAGTAAATCAGCCCCAGCATTTT	CASSLIGGTVNQPQHF
TRBV5-1	NA	NA	TRBJ2-5	TGCGCCAGCAGCTTCCCGGGCTCCGGAGAGACCCAGTACTTC	CASSFPGSGETQYF
TRBV29-1	NA	NA	TRBJ1-2	TGCAGCGTACCCGGACAGAACTATGGCTACACCTTC	CSVPGQNYGYTF
TRBV5-1	TRBD1	few	TRBJ2-4	TGCGCCAGCAGCCCGGACAGGCCCCGGGACATTCAGTACTTC	CASSPDRPRDIQYF
TRBV18	NA	NA	TRBJ2-2	TGTGCCAGCTCACCGGTGGGGGCGGACACCGGGGAGCTGTTTTTT	CASSPVGADTGELFF
TRBV2	NA	NA	TRBJ1-4	TGTGCCAGCAGAGGGCAGTTTAATGAAAAACTGTTTTTT	CASRGQFNEKLFF
TRBV29-1	NA	few	TRBJ1-2	TGCAGCGTTGAAGATACTACAGGGAACTATGGCTACACCTTC	CSVEDTTGNYGYTF
TRBV15	NA	NA	TRBJ2-5	TGTGCCACCAGCAGAGATAAAGAGACCCAGTACTTC	CATSRDKETQYF
TRBV5-1	TRBD1	few	TRBJ2-7	TGCGCCAGCAGCTTGGGGACAGGGGAGTCCGAGCAGTACTTC	CASSLGTGESEQYF
TRBV30	NA	once	TRBJ1-5	TGTGCCTGGAGTGAAATACGGGACAATCAGCCCCAGCATTTT	CAWSEIRDNQPQHF
TRBV6-5	NA	few	TRBJ2-7	TGTGCCAGCAGTTACCCAGGGAACTACGAGCAGTACTTC	CASSYPGNYEQYF
TRBV15	NA	NA	TRBJ1-5	TGTGCCACCAGTACCCAGGGATCCCGTCAGCCCCAGCATTTT	CATSTQGSRQPQHF
TRBV5-4	TRBD1	NA	TRBJ2-7	TGTGCCAGCAGGATACAGGGGGTTGGGAGCTACGAGCAGTACTTC	CASRIQGVGSYEQYF
TRBV5-1	NA	once	TRBJ2-5	TGCGCCAGCGGAGCGGGCCAAGAGACCCAGTACTTC	CASGAGQETQYF
TRBV4-3	NA	few	TRBJ1-2	TGCGCCAGCAGCCAAGATATGGGGTACATTAACTATGGCTACACCTTC	CASSQDMGYINYGYTF
TRBV15	TRBD1	NA	TRBJ2-7	TGTGCCACCAGCAGGGACAGGGATTTCTACGAGCAGTACTTC	CATSRDRDFYEQYF
TRBV28	NA	NA	TRBJ2-7	TGTGCCAGCCAGGCTTCCTCCGGTCGTTCCTACGAGCAGTACTTC	CASQASSGRSYEQYF
TRBV18	TRBD1	NA	TRBJ2-7	TGTGCCAGCTCACCAGGGACAGCTACCTCCTACGAGCAGTACTTC	CASSPGTATSYEQYF
TRBV7-2	TRBD1	few	TRBJ2-2	TGTGCCAGCAGCTTAGTGGGCCAGGGGGACACGAACACCGGGGAGCTGTTTTTT	CASSLVGQGDTNTGELFF
TRBV7-9	NA	NA	TRBJ2-1	TGTGCCAGCAGCTTAGTGCCGGATACCCGATACAATGAGCAGTTCTTC	CASSLVPDTRYNEQFF
TRBV28	NA	NA	TRBJ1-3	TGTGCCAGCAGTTTCGGCAGCTCTGGAAACACCATATATTTT	CASSFGSSGNTIYF
TRBV7-2	NA	NA	TRBJ2-7	TGTGCCAGCAGCTTCAGTACCTACGAGCAGTACTTC	CASSFSTYEQYF
TRBV9	NA	few	TRBJ2-7	TGTGCCAGCAGCGTAGGGGGGGACGACCACTACGAGCAGTACTTC	CASSVGGDDHYEQYF
TRBV4-3	NA	few	TRBJ2-1	TGCGCCAGCAGCCAAGTATGGGGGGGCTCGCCTTACAATGAGCAGTTCTTC	CASSQVWGGSPYNEQFF
TRBV7-3	TRBD1	NA	TRBJ1-1	TGTGCCAGCAGCACAGGACAGGGGGGCACTGAAGCTTTCTTT	CASSTGQGGTEAFF
TRBV9	NA	NA	TRBJ2-5	TGTGCCAGCAGCGTAGATGCAGGGGATAGAGAGACCCAGTACTTC	CASSVDAGDRETQYF
TRBV18	TRBD1	few	TRBJ1-5	TGTGCCAGCTCAGACAGGGATTCCAATCAGCCCCAGCATTTT	CASSDRDSNQPQHF
TRBV14	TRBD1	few	TRBJ1-6	TGTGCCAGCAGCCAGATATTTGACAGGGTCGGTTCACCCCTCCACTTT	CASSQIFDRVGSPLHF
TRBV6-5	NA	few	TRBJ2-7	TGTGCCAGCAGTTACTCGAAGACAGGAGCCTACGAGCAGTACTTC	CASSYSKTGAYEQYF
TRBV9	TRBD2	few	TRBJ2-7	TGTGCCAGCAGCGCAGGCGGGGGTGCCTACGAGCAGTACTTC	CASSAGGGAYEQYF
TRBV9	TRBD1	NA	TRBJ2-1	TGTGCCAGCAGCCTCCAGACAGGGGGTAACTACAATGAGCAGTTCTTC	CASSLQTGGNYNEQFF
TRBV9	NA	NA	TRBJ2-7	TGTGCCAGCAGCCCCTCCCGAGGCGCCTACGAGCAGTACTTC	CASSPSRGAYEQYF
TRBV6-1	NA	few	TRBJ1-2	TGTGCCAGCAGTGAAGACTCTCTCTATGGCTACACCTTC	CASSEDSLYGYTF
TRBV29-1	TRBD1	NA	TRBJ1-1	TGCAGCGTTAAGGAGGGACAGTTGAACACTGAAGCTTTCTTT	CSVKEGQLNTEAFF
TRBV7-2	TRBD2	NA	TRBJ2-3	TGTGCCAGCAGCCCCGGGGGGAGCTGGGATACGCAGTATTTT	CASSPGGSWDTQYF
TRBV30	NA	few	TRBJ2-7	TGTGCCTGGGACGGGCTGCCGAGTGGCGAGCAGTACTTC	CAWDGLPSGEQYF
TRBV7-3	NA	NA	TRBJ2-7	TGTGCCAGCAGCCGGGACGCTTCCTACGAGCAGTACTTC	CASSRDASYEQYF
TRBV27	NA	NA	TRBJ2-7	TGTGCCAGCAGTTTCGTATCGGGTTACGAGCAGTACTTC	CASSFVSGYEQYF
TRBV5-1	NA	once	TRBJ1-2	TGCGCCAGCAGCTTCGGAGGGGCCCAAGGAGATGGCTACACCTTC	CASSFGGAQGDGYTF
TRBV14	NA	few	TRBJ1-1	TGTGCCAGCAGCCAAGTAGCAGGAGGAAGCACTGAAGCTTTCTTT	CASSQVAGGSTEAFF